This T cell receptor beta chain was retrieved from a study of shared clonotypes between healthy human individuals. V lost 8 bases and J 6 bases, leaving 7 bases between the germline ends. Per the germline V gene, CDR1 is SNHLY and CDR2 is FYNNEI. The CDR3 is 10 residues long. Libraries were prepared by immunoSEQ multiplex PCR; TCRdb keeps only in-frame clonotypes and omits some of them. The table includes roughly 2,300,000 clones, approximately 90% detected once. In the CD4+ fraction, cells were divided into CD45RA+ naive and CD45RA-negative memory subsets. The sequenced sample was naive CD4+ T cells from PBMCs. Subset noted: CD45RA+ positively selected. This chain connects TRBV2 to TRBJ1-1, with D unclear. The source of this sequence is a man between 18 and 29 years old in good health. Some clones in this sample may be carry-over from other donors' samples. As DNA, the CDR3 is TGTGCCAGCGGCGGTTCTGAAGCTTTCTTT. Amino acids: CASGGSEAFF.